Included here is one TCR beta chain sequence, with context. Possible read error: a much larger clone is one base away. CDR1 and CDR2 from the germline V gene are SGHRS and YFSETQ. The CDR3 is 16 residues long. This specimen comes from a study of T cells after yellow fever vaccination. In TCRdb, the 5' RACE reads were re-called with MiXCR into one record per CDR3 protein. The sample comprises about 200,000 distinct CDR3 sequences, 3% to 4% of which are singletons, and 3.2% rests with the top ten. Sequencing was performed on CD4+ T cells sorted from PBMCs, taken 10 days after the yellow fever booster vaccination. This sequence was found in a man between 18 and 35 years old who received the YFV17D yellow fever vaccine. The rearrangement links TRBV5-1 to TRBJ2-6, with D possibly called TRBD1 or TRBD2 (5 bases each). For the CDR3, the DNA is TGCGCCAGCTGCTTGGTTTTGGGGGTTGGGGCCAACGTCCTGACTTTC. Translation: CASCLVLGVGANVLTF. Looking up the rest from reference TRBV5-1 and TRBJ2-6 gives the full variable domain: KAGVTQTPRYLIKTRGQQVTLSCSPISGHRSVSWYQQTPGQGLQFLFEYFSETQRNKGNFPGRFSGRQFSNSRSEMNVSTLELGDSALYLCASCLVLGVGANVLTFGAGSRLTVL.